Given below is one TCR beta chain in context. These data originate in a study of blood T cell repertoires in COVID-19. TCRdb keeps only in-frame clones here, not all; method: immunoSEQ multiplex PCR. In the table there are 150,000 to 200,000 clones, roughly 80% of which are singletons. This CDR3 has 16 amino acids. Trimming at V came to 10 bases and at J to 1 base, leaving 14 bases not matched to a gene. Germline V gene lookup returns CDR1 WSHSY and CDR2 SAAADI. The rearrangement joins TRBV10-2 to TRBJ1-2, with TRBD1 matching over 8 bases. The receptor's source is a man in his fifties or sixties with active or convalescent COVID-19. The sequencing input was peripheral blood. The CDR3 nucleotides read TGCGCCACTACTGAAAAGGGACAGGAGAATAACTATGGCTACACCTTC. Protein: CATTEKGQENNYGYTF.